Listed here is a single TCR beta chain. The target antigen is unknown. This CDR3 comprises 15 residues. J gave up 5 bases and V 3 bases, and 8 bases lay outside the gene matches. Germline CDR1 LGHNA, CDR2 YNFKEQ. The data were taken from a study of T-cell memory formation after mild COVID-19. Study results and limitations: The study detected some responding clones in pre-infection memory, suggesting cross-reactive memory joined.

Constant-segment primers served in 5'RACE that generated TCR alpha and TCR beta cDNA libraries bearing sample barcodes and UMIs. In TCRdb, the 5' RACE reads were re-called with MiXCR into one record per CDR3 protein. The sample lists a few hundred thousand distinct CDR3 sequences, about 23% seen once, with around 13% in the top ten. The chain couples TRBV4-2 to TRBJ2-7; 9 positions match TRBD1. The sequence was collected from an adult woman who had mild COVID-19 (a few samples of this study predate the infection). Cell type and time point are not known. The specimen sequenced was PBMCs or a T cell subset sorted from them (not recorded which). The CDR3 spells CASSHPTGTGNEQYF. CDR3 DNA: TGTGCCAGCAGCCACCCAACCGGGACAGGGAACGAGCAGTACTTC.